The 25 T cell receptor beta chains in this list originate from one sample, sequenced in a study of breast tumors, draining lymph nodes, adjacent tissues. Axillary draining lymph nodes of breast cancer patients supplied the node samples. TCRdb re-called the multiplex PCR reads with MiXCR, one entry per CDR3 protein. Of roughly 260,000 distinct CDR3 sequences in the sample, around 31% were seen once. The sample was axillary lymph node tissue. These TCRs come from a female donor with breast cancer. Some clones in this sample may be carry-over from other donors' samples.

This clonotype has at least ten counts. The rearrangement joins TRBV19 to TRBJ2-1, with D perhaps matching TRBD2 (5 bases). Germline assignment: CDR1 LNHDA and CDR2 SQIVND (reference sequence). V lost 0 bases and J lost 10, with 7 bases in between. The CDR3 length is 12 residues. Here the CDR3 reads CASSIDEGEQFF. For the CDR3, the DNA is TGTGCCAGTAGTATAGACGAGGGAGAGCAGTTCTTC. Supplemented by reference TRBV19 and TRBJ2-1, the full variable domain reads DGGITQSPKYLFRKEGQNVTLSCEQNLNHDAMYWYRQDPGQGLRLIYYSQIVNDFQKGDIAEGYSVSREKKESFPLTVTSAQKNPTAFYLCASSIDEGEQFFGPGTRLTVL.

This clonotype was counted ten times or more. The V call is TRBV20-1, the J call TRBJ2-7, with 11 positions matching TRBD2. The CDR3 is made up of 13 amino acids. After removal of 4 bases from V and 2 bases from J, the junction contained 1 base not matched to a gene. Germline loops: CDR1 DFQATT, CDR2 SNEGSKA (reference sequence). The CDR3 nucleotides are TGCAGTGCTAAGACTAGCGGGGCCTACGAGCAGTACTTC. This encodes CSAKTSGAYEQYF.

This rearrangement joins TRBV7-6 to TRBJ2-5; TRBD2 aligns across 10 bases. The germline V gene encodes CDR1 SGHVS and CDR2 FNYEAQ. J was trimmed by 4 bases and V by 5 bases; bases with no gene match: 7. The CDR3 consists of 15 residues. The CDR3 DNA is TGTGCCAGCAGCCGGACTAGCGGCCGCCGAGAGACCCAGTACTTC. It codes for CASSRTSGRRETQYF.

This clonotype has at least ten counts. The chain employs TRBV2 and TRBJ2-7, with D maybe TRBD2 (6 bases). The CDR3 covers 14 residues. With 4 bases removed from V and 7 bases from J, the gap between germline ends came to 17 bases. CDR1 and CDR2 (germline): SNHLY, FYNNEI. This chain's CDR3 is CASSVLAGSGEQYF. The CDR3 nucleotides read TGTGCCAGCAGTGTTTTGGCCGGGAGTGGGGAGCAGTACTTC.

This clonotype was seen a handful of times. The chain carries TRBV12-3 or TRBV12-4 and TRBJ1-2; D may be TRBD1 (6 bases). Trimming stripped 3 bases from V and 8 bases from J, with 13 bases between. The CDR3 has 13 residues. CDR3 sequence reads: CASSFPGALGYTF. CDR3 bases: TGTGCCAGCAGTTTCCCGGGGGCGCTGGGCTACACCTTC.

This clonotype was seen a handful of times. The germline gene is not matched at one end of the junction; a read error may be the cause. CDR3 sequence reads: CASSVGTDGSGATVLTF. In nucleotides, the CDR3 is TGTGCCAGCAGCGTAGGGACAGATGGCTCTGGGGCCACCGTCCTGACTTTC. V gene TRBV9 combines with J gene TRBJ2-6; perhaps TRBD1 as D (6 bases). Germline CDR1 and CDR2: SGDLS and YYNGEE. CDR3 length: 17 amino acids.

The CDR3 loop reads CSAREPGQGAQGQPQHF. In DNA form, the CDR3 reads TGCAGTGCTAGAGAACCGGGACAGGGGGCGCAAGGGCAGCCCCAGCATTTT. V and J are TRBV20-1 and TRBJ1-5; 12 nucleotides align to TRBD1. The CDR3 spans 17 residues. CDR1 DFQATT and CDR2 SNEGSKA come from the germline V gene (reference sequence). Losses at the gene ends were 0 bases for V and 7 bases for J; bases not matched to a gene: 10.

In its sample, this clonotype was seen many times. The CDR3, as DNA: TGTGCCAGCAGCTTAACAGGGGTAAATAGCAATCAGCCCCAGCATTTT. Translated: CASSLTGVNSNQPQHF. This chain links TRBV11-2 with TRBJ1-5; 7 bases are a match to TRBD1. The CDR3 extends over 16 amino acids. V was pared by 2 bases and J by 0 bases, with 4 bases of the junction left unmatched. Germline CDR1 is SGHAT and CDR2 is FQNNGV. Supplemented by reference TRBV11-2 and TRBJ1-5, the full variable domain reads EAGVAQSPRYKIIEKRQSVAFWCNPISGHATLYWYQQILGQGPKLLIQFQNNGVVDDSQLPKDRFSAERLKGVDSTLKIQPAKLEDSAVYLCASSLTGVNSNQPQHFGDGTRLSIL.

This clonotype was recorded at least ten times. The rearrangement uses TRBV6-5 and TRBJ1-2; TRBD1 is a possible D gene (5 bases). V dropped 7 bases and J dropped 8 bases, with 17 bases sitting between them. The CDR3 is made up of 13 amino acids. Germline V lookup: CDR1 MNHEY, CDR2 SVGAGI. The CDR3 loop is CASTGTGSRGYTF. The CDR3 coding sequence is TGTGCCAGCACCGGGACCGGGTCTAGAGGCTACACCTTC.

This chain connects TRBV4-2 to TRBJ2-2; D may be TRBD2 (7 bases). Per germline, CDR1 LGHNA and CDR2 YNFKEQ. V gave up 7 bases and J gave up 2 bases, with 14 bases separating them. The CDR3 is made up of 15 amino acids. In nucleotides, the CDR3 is TGTGCCAGCAAGGGAGGGGGAGTCAACACCGGGGAGCTGTTTTTT. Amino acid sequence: CASKGGGVNTGELFF.

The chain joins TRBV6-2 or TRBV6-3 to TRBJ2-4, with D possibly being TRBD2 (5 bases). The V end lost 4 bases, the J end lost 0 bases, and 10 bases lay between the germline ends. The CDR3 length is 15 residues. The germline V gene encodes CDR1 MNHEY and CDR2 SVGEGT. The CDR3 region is CASSSERLAKNIQYF. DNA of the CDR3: TGTGCCAGCAGTTCAGAGCGGCTAGCCAAAAACATTCAGTACTTC.

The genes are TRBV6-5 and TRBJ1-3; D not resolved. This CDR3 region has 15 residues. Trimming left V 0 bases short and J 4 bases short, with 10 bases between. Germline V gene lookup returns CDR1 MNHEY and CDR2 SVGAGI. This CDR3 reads CASSYSTVRGNTIYF. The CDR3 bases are TGTGCCAGCAGTTACTCGACGGTCAGGGGAAACACCATATATTTT.

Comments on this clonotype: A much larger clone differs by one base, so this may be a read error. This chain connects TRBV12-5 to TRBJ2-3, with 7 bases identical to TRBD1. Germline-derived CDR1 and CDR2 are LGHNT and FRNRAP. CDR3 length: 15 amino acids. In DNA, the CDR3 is TGTGCCAGCAGTTTAGGGTACAGGGGTTCAGATACGCAGTATTTT. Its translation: CASSLGYRGSDTQYF.

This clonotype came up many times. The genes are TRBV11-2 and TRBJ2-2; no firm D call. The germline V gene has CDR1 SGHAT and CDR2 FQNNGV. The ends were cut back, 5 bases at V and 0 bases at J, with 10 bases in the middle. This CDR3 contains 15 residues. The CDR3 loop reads CASSLLRANTGELFF. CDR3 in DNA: TGTGCCAGCAGCCTCTTACGCGCGAACACCGGGGAGCTGTTTTTT.

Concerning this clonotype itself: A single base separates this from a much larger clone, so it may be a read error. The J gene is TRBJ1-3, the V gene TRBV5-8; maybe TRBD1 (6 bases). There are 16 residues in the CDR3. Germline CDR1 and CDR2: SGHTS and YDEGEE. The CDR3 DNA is TGTGCCAGCAGCTTGTTGCAGGGGTCCTCTGGAAACACCGTATATTTT. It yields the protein CASSLLQGSSGNTVYF.

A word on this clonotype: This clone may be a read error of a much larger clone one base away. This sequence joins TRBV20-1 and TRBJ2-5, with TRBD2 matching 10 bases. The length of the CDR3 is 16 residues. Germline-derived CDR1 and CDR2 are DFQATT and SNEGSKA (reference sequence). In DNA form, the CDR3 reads TGCAGTGCTAGAGCGAGAGCGGGAGGGGTTCGAGAGACCCCGTACTTC. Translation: CSARARAGGVRETPYF.

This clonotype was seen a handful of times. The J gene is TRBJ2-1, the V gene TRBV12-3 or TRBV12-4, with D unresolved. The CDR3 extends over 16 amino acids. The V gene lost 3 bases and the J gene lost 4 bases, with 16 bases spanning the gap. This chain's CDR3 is CASSFSSVTAYNEQFF. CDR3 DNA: TGTGCCAGCAGTTTCTCCTCCGTGACGGCATACAATGAGCAGTTCTTC.

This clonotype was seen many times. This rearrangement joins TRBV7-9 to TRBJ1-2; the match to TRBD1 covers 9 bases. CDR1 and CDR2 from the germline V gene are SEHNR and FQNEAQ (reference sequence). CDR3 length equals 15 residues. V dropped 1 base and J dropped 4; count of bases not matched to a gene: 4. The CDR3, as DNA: TGTGCCAGCAGCTTAGAGGACAGGGGCCTCTATGGCTACACCTTC. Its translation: CASSLEDRGLYGYTF.

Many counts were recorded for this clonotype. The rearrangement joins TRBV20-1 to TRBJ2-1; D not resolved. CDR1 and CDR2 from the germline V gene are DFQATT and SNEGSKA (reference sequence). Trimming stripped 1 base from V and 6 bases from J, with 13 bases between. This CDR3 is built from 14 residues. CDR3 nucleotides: TGCAGTGCTAGAGGGGTGACTCGTCTCAATGAGCAGTTCTTC. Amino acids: CSARGVTRLNEQFF.

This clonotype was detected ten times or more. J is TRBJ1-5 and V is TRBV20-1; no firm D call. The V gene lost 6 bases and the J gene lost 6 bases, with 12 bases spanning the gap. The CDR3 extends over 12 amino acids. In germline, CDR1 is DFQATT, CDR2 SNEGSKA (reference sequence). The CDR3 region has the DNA TGCAGTGCCACTGCAAGGGTTCAGCCCCAGCATTTT. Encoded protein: CSATARVQPQHF.

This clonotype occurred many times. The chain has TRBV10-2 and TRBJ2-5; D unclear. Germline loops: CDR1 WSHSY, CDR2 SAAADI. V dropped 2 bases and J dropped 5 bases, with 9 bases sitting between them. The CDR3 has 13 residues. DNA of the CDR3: TGCGCCAGCAGTGAGGCCCCCTGGGAGACCCAGTACTTC. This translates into CASSEAPWETQYF.

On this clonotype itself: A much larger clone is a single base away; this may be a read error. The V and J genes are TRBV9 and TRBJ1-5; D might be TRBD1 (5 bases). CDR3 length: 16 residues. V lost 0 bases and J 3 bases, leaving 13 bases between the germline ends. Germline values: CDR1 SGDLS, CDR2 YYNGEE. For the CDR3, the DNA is TGTGCCAGCAGCGTAGGCCAGGGCAGGTCCAATCAGCCCCAGCATTTT. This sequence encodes CASSVGQGRSNQPQHF.

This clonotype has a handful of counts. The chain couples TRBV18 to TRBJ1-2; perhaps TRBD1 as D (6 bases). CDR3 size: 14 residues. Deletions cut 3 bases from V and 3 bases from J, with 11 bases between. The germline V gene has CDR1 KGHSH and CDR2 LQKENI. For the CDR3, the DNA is TGTGCCAGCTCACCGCAACAGGGCTACTATGGCTACACCTTC. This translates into CASSPQQGYYGYTF. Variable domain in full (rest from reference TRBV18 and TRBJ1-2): NAGVMQNPRHLVRRRGQEARLRCSPMKGHSHVYWYRQLPEEGLKFMVYLQKENIIDESGMPKERFSAEFPKEGPSILRIQQVVRGDSAAYFCASSPQQGYYGYTFGSGTRLTVV.

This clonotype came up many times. As DNA, the CDR3 is TGCGCCAGCAGCAAGGACGGTTATCAGCCCCAGCATTTT. Residues: CASSKDGYQPQHF. The J gene is TRBJ1-5, the V gene TRBV5-1; D unclear. Germline CDR1 SGHRS, CDR2 YFSETQ. This CDR3 region has 13 residues. With 4 bases removed from V and 5 bases from J, the gap between germline ends came to 10 bases.

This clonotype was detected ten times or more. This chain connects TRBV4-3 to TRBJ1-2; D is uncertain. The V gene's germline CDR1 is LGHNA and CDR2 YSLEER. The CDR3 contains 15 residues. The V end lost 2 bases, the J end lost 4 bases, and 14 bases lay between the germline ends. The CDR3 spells CASSQFVTGIYGYTF. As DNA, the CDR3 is TGCGCCAGCAGCCAATTCGTGACGGGGATCTATGGCTACACCTTC.